This T cell receptor beta chain was sequenced during a study of blood T cell repertoires in COVID-19. In the study overall: COVID-19 samples collected from the United States, Italy and Spain covered acute and convalescent phases.

Profiling relied on immunoSEQ multiplex PCR, and the TCRdb table lists in-frame clones only, not all of them. Seen here are tens of thousands of clones, around 87% observed once, and the top ten hold approximately 7.4%. Trimming left V 5 bases short and J 7 bases short, with 18 bases between. CDR3 length equals 15 residues. CDR1 is MDHEN, CDR2 SYDVKM, per germline. This clone was picked up one time. The chain has TRBV28 and TRBJ1-5; the D is unclear. Sample: peripheral blood. This TCR was sampled from a human donor with acute or convalescent COVID-19. The donor label of this sample is uncertain. CDR3 sequence (DNA): TGTGCCAGCAGTCCCCCCTGGGCGGGTGAGCAGCCCCAGCATTTT. It codes for CASSPPWAGEQPQHF.